Below are 30 T cell receptor beta chains sequenced from a single sample in a study of control samples from healthy donors and cancer patients. Assay used: immunoSEQ multiplex PCR; TCRdb lists only in-frame clones, some missing. The table has around 93,000 clones, 88% seen once. The sequenced sample consisted of blood. These receptor sequences come from a man aged 25-45 years in good health.

The rearrangement uses TRBV28 and TRBJ1-5; perhaps TRBD1 as D (6 bases). Trimming removed 6 bases at V and 4 bases at J, with 13 bases between. The CDR3 is made up of 14 amino acids. Germline V CDR1 and CDR2: MDHEN, SYDVKM. The CDR3 DNA is TGTGCCAGCAGAGCCTGGACAGTAAATCAGCCCCAGCATTTT. Protein: CASRAWTVNQPQHF. The entire variable domain, with the rest obtained from reference TRBV28 and TRBJ1-5, is as follows: DVKVTQSSRYLVKRTGEKVFLECVQDMDHENMFWYRQDPGLGLRLIYFSYDVKMKEKGDIPEGYSVSREKKERFSLILESASTNQTSMYLCASRAWTVNQPQHFGDGTRLSIL.

The chain is built from TRBV7-9 and TRBJ2-7, with unresolved D. The CDR3 is 13 amino acids. The V end was cut by 0 bases, the J end by 0 bases, with 3 bases between. Germline V lookup: CDR1 SEHNR, CDR2 FQNEAQ (reference sequence). CDR3 in amino acids: CASSLAASYEQYF. DNA of the CDR3: TGTGCCAGCAGCTTAGCGGCCTCCTACGAGCAGTACTTC.

V and J are TRBV6-2 or TRBV6-3 and TRBJ2-1; D unclear. The ends were cut back, 0 bases at V and 1 base at J, with 4 bases in the middle. CDR1 is MNHEY and CDR2 is SVGEGT in the germline V gene. The CDR3 runs to 14 residues. CDR3 bases: TGTGCCAGCAGTTACTCGACGTCCTACAATGAGCAGTTCTTC. Translating it yields CASSYSTSYNEQFF.

V and J are TRBV27 and TRBJ1-4; 9 bases are a match to TRBD1. After removal of 4 bases from V and 8 bases from J, the junction contained 5 bases not matched to a gene. Germline V lookup: CDR1 MNHEY, CDR2 SMNVEV (reference sequence). CDR3 length equals 14 residues. CDR3: CASSSTGGREKLFF. The CDR3, as DNA: TGTGCCAGCAGTTCCACAGGGGGCCGGGAAAAACTGTTTTTT. The full variable domain, its missing parts supplied by reference TRBV27 and TRBJ1-4, is EAQVTQNPRYLITVTGKKLTVTCSQNMNHEYMSWYRQDPGLGLRQIYYSMNVEVTDKGDVPEGYKVSRKEKRNFPLILESPSPNQTSLYFCASSSTGGREKLFFGSGTQLSVL.

This chain joins TRBV4-2 and TRBJ2-1, with 11 bases identical to TRBD1. V shed 0 bases, J shed 0 bases, and the junction held 1 base outside the gene matches. The CDR3 covers 17 residues. Looked up from germline, CDR1 is LGHNA and CDR2 is YNFKEQ. The CDR3 sequence is CASSQEGTGGSYNEQFF. CDR3 DNA sequence: TGTGCCAGCAGCCAAGAGGGGACAGGGGGCTCCTACAATGAGCAGTTCTTC.

This rearrangement joins TRBV4-1 to TRBJ2-5; maybe TRBD1 (6 bases). V dropped 3 bases and J dropped 5 bases, with 10 bases sitting between them. Germline V lookup: CDR1 MGHRA, CDR2 YSYEKL. This CDR3 is 13 amino acids long. CDR3 amino acids: CASSQWQGETQYF. The CDR3 DNA reads as TGCGCCAGCAGCCAGTGGCAGGGGGAGACCCAGTACTTC.

J is TRBJ1-1 and V is TRBV19, with D possibly matching TRBD1 (5 bases). CDR1 and CDR2 (germline): LNHDA, SQIVND (reference sequence). This CDR3 has 14 amino acids. V lost 5 bases and J lost 8, with 18 bases in between. CDR3 sequence reads: CASSRDLRGPEAFF. For the CDR3, the DNA is TGTGCCAGTAGTCGGGACCTCCGAGGACCCGAAGCTTTCTTT.

The chain joins TRBV24-1 to TRBJ2-2; possible D gene TRBD1, 6 bases. Looked up from germline, CDR1 is KGHDR and CDR2 is SFDVKD. The CDR3 totals 15 residues. The ends were cut back, 8 bases at V and 4 bases at J, with 16 bases in the middle. CDR3 coding DNA: TGTGCCACCATGGTTGGGGGCGCGGGCACCGGGGAGCTGTTTTTT. Its translation: CATMVGGAGTGELFF.

The chain links TRBV5-6 to TRBJ1-2; D not certain. The CDR3 loop spans 14 amino acids. CDR1 and CDR2 (germline): SGHDT, YYEEEE. Trimming stripped 4 bases from V and 4 bases from J, with 14 bases between. CDR3 protein: CASSPAGEGYGYTF. DNA of the CDR3: TGTGCCAGCAGCCCAGCAGGTGAAGGCTATGGCTACACCTTC.

The rearrangement links TRBV7-3 to TRBJ2-1; TRBD2 is a possible D gene (5 bases). Germline CDR1 SGHTA, CDR2 FQGTGA. This CDR3 spans 15 amino acids. The ends were cut back, 5 bases at V and 2 bases at J, with 13 bases in the middle. DNA of the CDR3: TGTGCCAGCAGCGATCCGGGATCAGCCTACAATGAGCAGTTCTTC. Amino acid sequence: CASSDPGSAYNEQFF. Using reference TRBV7-3 and TRBJ2-1 for the parts outside the CDR3, the full variable domain is GAGVSQTPSNKVTEKGKYVELRCDPISGHTALYWYRQSLGQGPEFLIYFQGTGAADDSGLPNDRFFAVRPEGSVSTLKIQRTERGDSAVYLCASSDPGSAYNEQFFGPGTRLTVL.

This clone came up a few times. This rearrangement joins TRBV6-5 to TRBJ1-2; 7 positions match TRBD1. Germline V gene lookup returns CDR1 MNHEY and CDR2 SVGAGI. The CDR3 runs to 15 residues. V shed 2 bases, J shed 3 bases, and the junction held 6 bases outside the gene matches. DNA for the CDR3: TGTGCCAGCAGTTACCAAGGGGGCAGCGACTATGGCTACACCTTC. Amino acids: CASSYQGGSDYGYTF.

This sequence joins TRBV19 and TRBJ1-1, with TRBD1 identical over 7 bases. Germline-derived CDR1 and CDR2 are LNHDA and SQIVND (reference sequence). Unmatched junction bases numbered 7, after V lost 2 bases and J lost 4 bases. The CDR3 is 15 amino acids. As DNA, the CDR3 is TGTGCCAGTAGTATATGGACAGGTTCGAGCACTGAAGCTTTCTTT. Encoded protein: CASSIWTGSSTEAFF. Full variable domain (remainder filled in from reference TRBV19 and TRBJ1-1): DGGITQSPKYLFRKEGQNVTLSCEQNLNHDAMYWYRQDPGQGLRLIYYSQIVNDFQKGDIAEGYSVSREKKESFPLTVTSAQKNPTAFYLCASSIWTGSSTEAFFGQGTRLTVV.

This chain connects TRBV24-1 to TRBJ2-4; tentative D call: TRBD1 (6 bases). CDR1 is KGHDR, CDR2 SFDVKD, per germline. Trimming stripped 3 bases from V and 9 bases from J, with 17 bases between. CDR3 length: 15 amino acids. The CDR3 DNA follows: TGTGCCACCAGTGATCCGGCCGGGACACCGACCATTCAGTACTTC. Its translation: CATSDPAGTPTIQYF.

V is TRBV9 and J is TRBJ1-2, with TRBD1 as a possible D gene (6 bases). CDR3 length: 16 amino acids. Germline V gene lookup returns CDR1 SGDLS and CDR2 YYNGEE. Trimming removed 3 bases at V and 4 bases at J, with 19 bases between. CDR3 bases: TGTGCCAGCAGCGCAGATCAACAGGGCTATGCCTATGGCTACACCTTC. Translation: CASSADQQGYAYGYTF. Full variable domain (missing parts from reference TRBV9 and TRBJ1-2): DSGVTQTPKHLITATGQRVTLRCSPRSGDLSVYWYQQSLDQGLQFLIQYYNGEERAKGNILERFSAQQFPDLHSELNLSSLELGDSALYFCASSADQQGYAYGYTFGSGTRLTVV.

J is TRBJ1-5 and V is TRBV19; D gene uncertain. Per the germline V gene, CDR1 is LNHDA and CDR2 is SQIVND (reference sequence). V lost 0 bases to trimming and J lost 2 bases, with 8 bases between them. This CDR3 has 15 amino acids. Here the CDR3 DNA reads TGTGCCAGTAGTATAGAAGGGATGGGCAATCAGCCCCAGCATTTT. Protein product: CASSIEGMGNQPQHF.

The chain joins TRBV19 to TRBJ2-3, with 12 bases lining up with TRBD2. The germline gives CDR1 LNHDA, CDR2 SQIVND (reference sequence). The CDR3 covers 15 residues. The J segment lost 3 bases and the V segment lost 3 bases, leaving 1 base of the junction unmatched. CDR3 region: CASSMTSGSTDTQYF. DNA for the CDR3: TGTGCCAGTAGTATGACTAGCGGGAGTACAGATACGCAGTATTTT. Based on the CDR3 plus reference TRBV19 and TRBJ2-3, the full variable domain is DGGITQSPKYLFRKEGQNVTLSCEQNLNHDAMYWYRQDPGQGLRLIYYSQIVNDFQKGDIAEGYSVSREKKESFPLTVTSAQKNPTAFYLCASSMTSGSTDTQYFGPGTRLTVL.

The chain uses TRBV11-3 and TRBJ2-2; 8 bases fit TRBD2. V was pared by 3 bases and J by 0 bases, with 6 bases of the junction left unmatched. CDR1 SGHNT and CDR2 YENEEA come from the germline V gene. CDR3 length: 17 residues. CDR3 DNA sequence: TGTGCCAGCAGCTTCCGTGGCGGGAGGACGAACACCGGGGAGCTGTTTTTT. As protein: CASSFRGGRTNTGELFF.

This chain joins TRBV6-5 and TRBJ1-1; D ambiguous. Germline loops: CDR1 MNHEY, CDR2 SVGAGI. V was trimmed by 8 bases and J by 1 base, leaving 11 bases between them. CDR3 length equals 13 residues. The CDR3 nucleotides read TGTGCCAGCGGAAAAATAGGGAACACTGAAGCTTTCTTT. Translated: CASGKIGNTEAFF.

The chain couples TRBV4-3 to TRBJ2-5; 7 positions match TRBD1. Germline V gene lookup returns CDR1 LGHNA and CDR2 YSLEER. The CDR3 consists of 17 residues. V dropped 0 bases and J dropped 0; count of bases not matched to a gene: 7. CDR3 coding DNA: TGCGCCAGCAGCCAAGATGCCGGGACAGACTACCAAGAGACCCAGTACTTC. Its protein product is CASSQDAGTDYQETQYF.

The sample holds one count of this clone. The chain links TRBV11-3 to TRBJ2-7; the D gene could be TRBD1 or TRBD2 (5 bases each). Germline values: CDR1 SGHNT, CDR2 YENEEA. V lost 5 bases, J lost 3 bases, and 17 bases lay in between. The CDR3 has 15 residues. The CDR3 loop is CASSHSRDALYEQYF. Here the CDR3 DNA reads TGTGCCAGCAGCCATAGTCGGGACGCTCTCTACGAGCAGTACTTC.

V is TRBV9 and J is TRBJ2-3, with D possibly matching TRBD2 (5 bases). In germline, CDR1 is SGDLS, CDR2 YYNGEE. CDR3 length equals 15 residues. Trimming took off 4 bases at V and 1 base at J, with 13 bases between the two ends. The CDR3 reads CASSTSGSRTDTQYF. The CDR3 DNA is TGTGCCAGCAGCACAAGCGGTTCCCGCACAGATACGCAGTATTTT.

This clone was seen a single time. The J gene is TRBJ2-7, the V gene TRBV27, with 10 bases lining up with TRBD2. There are 13 residues in the CDR3. The germline V gene encodes CDR1 MNHEY and CDR2 SMNVEV (reference sequence). Losses at the gene ends were 10 bases for V and 3 bases for J; bases not matched to a gene: 6. CDR3 loop: CATRTSGNYEQYF. The DNA for the CDR3 is TGTGCCACCCGGACTAGCGGCAACTACGAGCAGTACTTC.

A single count supports this clone. Here the CDR3 reads CASTSPGQGNQPQHF. The CDR3 nucleotides are TGTGCCAGCACCTCACCGGGACAGGGCAATCAGCCCCAGCATTTT. The V gene is TRBV28, the J gene TRBJ1-5; the match to TRBD1 covers 8 bases. This CDR3 is built from 15 residues. The germline gives CDR1 MDHEN, CDR2 SYDVKM. Trimming cost V 7 bases and J 2 bases; bases outside gene matches: 7.

The chain joins TRBV30 to TRBJ1-5, with 7 bases identical to TRBD1. Germline V CDR1 and CDR2: GTSNPN, SVGIG (reference sequence). V was pared by 3 bases and J by 3 bases, with 8 bases of the junction left unmatched. The CDR3 is 15 amino acids. The DNA for the CDR3 is TGTGCCTGGAGCGCTACGGGACAGTTCAATCAGCCCCAGCATTTT. Encoded protein: CAWSATGQFNQPQHF.

The rearrangement joins TRBV28 to TRBJ2-7; unclear D gene. Germline V lookup: CDR1 MDHEN, CDR2 SYDVKM. The CDR3 has 14 amino acids. V lost 9 bases and J 2 bases, leaving 17 bases between the germline ends. The CDR3 DNA sequence: TGTGCCAGTGGAGATATTTCCGCCACCTACGAGCAGTACTTC. The encoded protein is CASGDISATYEQYF.

CDR3 bases: TGCGCCAGCAGCTCCCTCTACGGAGGCCTGAATGAGCAGTTCTTC. Protein sequence: CASSSLYGGLNEQFF. The J gene is TRBJ2-1, the V gene TRBV5-1; TRBD2 is a possible D gene (5 bases). The CDR3 has 15 residues. Germline CDR1 reads SGHRS; CDR2 reads YFSETQ. Trimming shortened V by 3 bases and J by 7 bases, and 17 bases separated the two germline ends.

This clone was detected only once. The rearrangement uses TRBV5-6 and TRBJ2-7; 8 positions agree with TRBD2. The J segment lost 4 bases and the V segment lost 1 base, leaving 10 bases of the junction unmatched. The CDR3 extends over 16 amino acids. The germline V gene has CDR1 SGHDT and CDR2 YYEEEE. As DNA, the CDR3 is TGTGCCAGCAGCTTGCTGGAGCGGGAGTTAAATTACGAGCAGTACTTC. Protein product: CASSLLERELNYEQYF. Combining the CDR3 with reference TRBV5-6 and TRBJ2-7 gives the whole variable domain DAGVTQSPTHLIKTRGQQVTLRCSPKSGHDTVSWYQQALGQGPQFIFQYYEEEERQRGNFPDRFSGHQFPNYSSELNVNALLLGDSALYLCASSLLERELNYEQYFGPGTRLTVT.

This chain joins TRBV18 and TRBJ1-4, with D possibly matching TRBD1 (5 bases). Germline-derived CDR1 and CDR2 are KGHSH and LQKENI. The CDR3 sequence is 14 residues long. The germline V and J ends were trimmed by 4 bases and 8 bases, with 14 bases remaining between them. CDR3: CASSLRDSSEKLFF. CDR3 DNA sequence: TGTGCCAGCTCACTCCGGGACTCTTCGGAAAAACTGTTTTTT.

CDR3 in DNA: TGTGCCAGCAGCCCTAGTCGCGGACAGGGAGGATACGAGCAGTACTTC. It is translated as CASSPSRGQGGYEQYF. The chain has TRBV11-2 and TRBJ2-7; 8 bases are a match to TRBD1. There are 16 residues in the CDR3. Germline V lookup: CDR1 SGHAT, CDR2 FQNNGV. V trimming: 5 bases; J trimming: 4 bases; junction bases outside the gene matches: 13. The complete variable domain, with remaining parts taken from reference TRBV11-2 and TRBJ2-7, reads EAGVAQSPRYKIIEKRQSVAFWCNPISGHATLYWYQQILGQGPKLLIQFQNNGVVDDSQLPKDRFSAERLKGVDSTLKIQPAKLEDSAVYLCASSPSRGQGGYEQYFGPGTRLTVT.

This clone was seen a single time. The genes are TRBV10-2 and TRBJ2-1; no clear D gene. V was shortened by 4 bases and J by 7 bases, with 11 bases between the two germline ends. This CDR3 has 13 residues. CDR1 and CDR2 from the germline V gene are WSHSY and SAAADI. CDR3 amino acids: CASSANDLNEQFF. For the CDR3, the DNA is TGCGCCAGCAGTGCCAATGACTTGAATGAGCAGTTCTTC.